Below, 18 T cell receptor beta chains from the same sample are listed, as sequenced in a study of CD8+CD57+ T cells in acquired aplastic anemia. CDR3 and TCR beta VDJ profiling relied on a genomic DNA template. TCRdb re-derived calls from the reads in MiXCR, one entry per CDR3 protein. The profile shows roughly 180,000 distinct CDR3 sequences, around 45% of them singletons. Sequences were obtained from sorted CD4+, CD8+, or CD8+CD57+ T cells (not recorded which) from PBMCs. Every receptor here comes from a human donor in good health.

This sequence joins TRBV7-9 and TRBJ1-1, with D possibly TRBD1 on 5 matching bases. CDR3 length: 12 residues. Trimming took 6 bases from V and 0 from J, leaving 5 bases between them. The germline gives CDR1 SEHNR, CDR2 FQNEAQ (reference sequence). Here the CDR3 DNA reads TGTGCCAGCAGGGACATGAACACTGAAGCTTTCTTT. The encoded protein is CASRDMNTEAFF.

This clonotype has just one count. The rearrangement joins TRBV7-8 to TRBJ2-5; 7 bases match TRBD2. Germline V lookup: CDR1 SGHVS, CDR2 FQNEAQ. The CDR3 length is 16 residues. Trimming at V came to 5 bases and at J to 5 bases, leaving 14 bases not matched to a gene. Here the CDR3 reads CASSPSAGPLKETQYF. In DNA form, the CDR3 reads TGTGCCAGCAGCCCTTCAGCGGGGCCCCTGAAGGAGACCCAGTACTTC.

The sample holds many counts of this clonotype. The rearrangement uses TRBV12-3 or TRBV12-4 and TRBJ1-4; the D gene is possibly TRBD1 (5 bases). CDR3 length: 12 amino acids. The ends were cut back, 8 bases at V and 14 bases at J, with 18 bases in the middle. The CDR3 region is CASGGFPAGLFF. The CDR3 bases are TGTGCCAGCGGGGGGTTTCCCGCCGGGCTGTTTTTT.

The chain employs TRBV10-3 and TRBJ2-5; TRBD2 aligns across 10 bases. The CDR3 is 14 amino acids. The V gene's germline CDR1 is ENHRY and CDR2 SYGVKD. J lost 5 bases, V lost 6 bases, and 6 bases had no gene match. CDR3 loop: CAISRELAGETQYF. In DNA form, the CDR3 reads TGTGCCATCAGCCGTGAACTAGCGGGGGAGACCCAGTACTTC.

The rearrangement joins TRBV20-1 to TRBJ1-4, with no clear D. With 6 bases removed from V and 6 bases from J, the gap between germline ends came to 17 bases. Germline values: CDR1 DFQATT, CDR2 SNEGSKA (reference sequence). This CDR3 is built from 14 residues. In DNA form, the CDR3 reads TGCAGTGCCTCGGACTCTCCGAAGGATGAAAAACTGTTTTTT. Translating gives CSASDSPKDEKLFF.

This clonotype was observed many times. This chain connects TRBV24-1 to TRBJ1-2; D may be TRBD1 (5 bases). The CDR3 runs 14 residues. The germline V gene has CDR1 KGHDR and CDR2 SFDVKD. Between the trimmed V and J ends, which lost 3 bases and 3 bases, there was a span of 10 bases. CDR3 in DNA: TGTGCCACCAGTGATCCCCGGGACTACTATGGCTACACCTTC. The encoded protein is CATSDPRDYYGYTF.

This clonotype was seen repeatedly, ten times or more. The CDR3 sequence is CASRFSRSGANVLTF. CDR3 in DNA: TGCGCCAGCAGGTTCAGCCGCTCTGGGGCCAACGTCCTGACTTTC. The chain recombines TRBV4-1 with TRBJ2-6; D unresolved. Germline CDR1 is MGHRA and CDR2 is YSYEKL. The CDR3 has 15 residues. Trimming took 6 bases from V and 0 from J, leaving 9 bases between them.

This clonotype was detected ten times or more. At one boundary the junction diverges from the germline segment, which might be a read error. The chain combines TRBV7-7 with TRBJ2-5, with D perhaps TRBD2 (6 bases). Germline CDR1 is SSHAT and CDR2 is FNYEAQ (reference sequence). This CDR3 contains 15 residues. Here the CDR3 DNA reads TGTGCTAGCAGTAATACCCAGACCGCGGGGGAGACCCAGTACTTC. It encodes CASSNTQTAGETQYF.

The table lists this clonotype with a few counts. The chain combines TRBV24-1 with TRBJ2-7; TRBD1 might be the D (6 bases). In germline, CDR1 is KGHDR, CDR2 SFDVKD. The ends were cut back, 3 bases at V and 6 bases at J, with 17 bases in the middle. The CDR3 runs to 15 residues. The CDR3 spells CATSDPSDLGGEQYF. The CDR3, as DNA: TGTGCCACCAGTGATCCCTCGGACCTAGGGGGCGAGCAGTACTTC.

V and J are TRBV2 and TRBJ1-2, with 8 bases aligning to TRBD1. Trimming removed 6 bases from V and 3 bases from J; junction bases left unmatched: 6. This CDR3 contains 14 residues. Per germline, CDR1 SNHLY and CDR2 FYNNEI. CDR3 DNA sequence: TGTGCCAGCAGCCCCGACAGGGGCGACTATGGCTACACCTTC. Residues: CASSPDRGDYGYTF.

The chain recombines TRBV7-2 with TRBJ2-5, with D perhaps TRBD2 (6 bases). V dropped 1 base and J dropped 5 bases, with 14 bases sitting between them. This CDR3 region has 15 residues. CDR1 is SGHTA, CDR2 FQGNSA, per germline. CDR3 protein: CASSLDGGTGETQYF. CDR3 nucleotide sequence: TGTGCCAGCAGCTTAGATGGGGGGACCGGGGAGACCCAGTACTTC.

CDR3 in amino acids: CSLAGGLTYEQYF. CDR3 coding DNA: TGCAGTTTAGCGGGAGGCCTTACCTACGAGCAGTACTTC. The chain employs TRBV29-1 and TRBJ2-7; the match to TRBD2 covers 10 bases. From germline, CDR1 is SQVTM and CDR2 ANQGSEA. The CDR3 runs 13 residues.

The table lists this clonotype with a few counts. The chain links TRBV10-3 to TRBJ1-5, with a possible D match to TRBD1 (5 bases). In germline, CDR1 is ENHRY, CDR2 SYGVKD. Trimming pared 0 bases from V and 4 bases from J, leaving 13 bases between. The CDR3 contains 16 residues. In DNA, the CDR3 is TGTGCCATCAGTGAGTCTTGGGGGTCAGGGAATCAGCCCCAGCATTTT. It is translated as CAISESWGSGNQPQHF.

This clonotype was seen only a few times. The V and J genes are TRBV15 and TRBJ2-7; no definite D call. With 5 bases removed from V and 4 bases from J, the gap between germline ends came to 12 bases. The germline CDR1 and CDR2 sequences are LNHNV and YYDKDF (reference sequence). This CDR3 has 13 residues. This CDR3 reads CATSARLGYEQYF. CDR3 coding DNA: TGTGCCACCAGCGCAAGGCTCGGATACGAGCAGTACTTC.

CDR3 sequence reads: CASASQGLETQYF. In DNA, the CDR3 is TGTGCCAGCGCCAGCCAGGGTTTGGAGACCCAGTACTTC. The chain employs TRBV7-9 and TRBJ2-5, with D tentatively TRBD1 (5 bases). The CDR3 length is 13 residues. Germline V gene data show CDR1 as SEHNR and CDR2 as FQNEAQ (reference sequence). V lost 8 bases to trimming and J lost 5 bases, with 15 bases between them.

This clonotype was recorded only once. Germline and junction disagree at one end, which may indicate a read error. The CDR3: CVSSYVRDTHQPQHF. Written as DNA, the CDR3 is TGTGTCAGCAGTTACGTCCGGGACACCCATCAGCCCCAGCATTTT. This chain links TRBV6-2 or TRBV6-3 with TRBJ1-5, with D perhaps matching TRBD1 (6 bases). The V gene's germline CDR1 is MNHEY and CDR2 SVGEGT. The CDR3 runs to 15 residues.

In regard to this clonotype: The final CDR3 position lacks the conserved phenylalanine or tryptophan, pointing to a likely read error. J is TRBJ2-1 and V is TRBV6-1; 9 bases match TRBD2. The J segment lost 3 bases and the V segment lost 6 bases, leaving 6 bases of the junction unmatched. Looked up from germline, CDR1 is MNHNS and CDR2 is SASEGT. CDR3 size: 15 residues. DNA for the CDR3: TGTGCCAGCAGGGCGATAGCGGGAGACTACAATGAGCAGTTCTGC. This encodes CASRAIAGDYNEQFC.

Here the CDR3 reads CASSLGSGQPQHF. The CDR3 nucleotides are TGTGCCAGCAGCTTGGGGTCGGGCCAGCCCCAGCATTTT. The chain uses TRBV7-6 and TRBJ1-5; D is undetermined. The CDR3 is 13 amino acids. Germline CDR1 is SGHVS and CDR2 is FNYEAQ. The V and J ends lost 3 bases and 7 bases respectively, with 10 bases between them.